A single sample gave rise to the 19 T cell receptor beta chains below, sequenced in a study of beta chain features in type 1 diabetes. Expressed TCRB transcripts were sequenced because the entire RNA isolate underwent reverse transcription. This table comes from immunoSEQ multiplex PCR, and its TCRdb copy is limited to in-frame clones, with some not included. Among 250,000 to 350,000 clones, 9.5% to 11% were seen once, and the ten largest hold about 0.015%. Sequencing was done on a sample of naive CD4+ T cells from blood. These receptors came from a woman in her twenties or thirties in good health.

This chain links TRBV6-6 with TRBJ2-7; D is possibly TRBD2 (5 bases). This CDR3 contains 14 residues. Between the trimmed V and J ends, which lost 3 bases and 4 bases, there was a span of 13 bases. The germline V gene has CDR1 MNHNY and CDR2 SVGAGI (reference sequence). CDR3 residues: CASSYYAEAYEQYF. The CDR3 DNA reads as TGTGCCAGCAGTTATTATGCGGAGGCGTACGAGCAGTACTTC.

The J gene is TRBJ1-2, the V gene TRBV9; a weak D match, TRBD1 (5 bases). The V end lost 4 bases, the J end lost 10 bases, and 14 bases lay between the germline ends. Per germline, CDR1 SGDLS and CDR2 YYNGEE. The CDR3 loop spans 12 amino acids. CDR3 residues: CASSSRAGPYTF. The CDR3 DNA follows: TGTGCCAGCAGCTCTCGTGCAGGGCCCTACACCTTC. The variable domain in full, with the rest retrieved from reference TRBV9 and TRBJ1-2, is DSGVTQTPKHLITATGQRVTLRCSPRSGDLSVYWYQQSLDQGLQFLIQYYNGEERAKGNILERFSAQQFPDLHSELNLSSLELGDSALYFCASSSRAGPYTFGSGTRLTVV.

This clone was detected a few times. V usage is TRBV11-2 and J usage is TRBJ2-7, with D perhaps matching TRBD2 (5 bases). The CDR3 extends over 13 amino acids. V lost 0 bases, J lost 6 bases, and 9 bases lay in between. Germline loops: CDR1 SGHAT, CDR2 FQNNGV. CDR3 loop: CASSLERAPEQYF. In DNA, the CDR3 is TGTGCCAGCAGCTTAGAGCGGGCCCCCGAGCAGTACTTC.

The chain has TRBV29-1 and TRBJ1-1, with 9 positions matching TRBD1. Germline loops: CDR1 SQVTM, CDR2 ANQGSEA. Trimming at V came to 4 bases and at J to 4 bases, leaving 13 bases not matched to a gene. This CDR3 has 16 residues. The CDR3 region is CSVGGQGRSGGTEAFF. The CDR3 DNA is TGCAGCGTTGGCGGACAGGGGAGGTCCGGGGGCACTGAAGCTTTCTTT.

The chain employs TRBV19 and TRBJ2-1; 14 nucleotides line up with TRBD2. The germline gives CDR1 LNHDA, CDR2 SQIVND (reference sequence). J lost 9 bases, V lost 8 bases, and 6 bases had no gene match. The CDR3 sequence is 14 residues long. CDR3: CASAGTSGRVEQFF. The CDR3 coding sequence is TGTGCCAGTGCGGGGACTAGCGGGAGAGTTGAGCAGTTCTTC.

This clone was seen more than once but under ten times. The genes are TRBV5-1 and TRBJ2-3; TRBD2 agrees at 9 bases. Germline CDR1 SGHRS, CDR2 YFSETQ. The CDR3 is 16 amino acids. Losses at the gene ends were 3 bases for V and 4 bases for J; bases not matched to a gene: 9. The CDR3 sequence: CASSSNSGSRSDTQYF. CDR3 in DNA: TGCGCCAGCAGCTCAAATAGCGGGAGCCGCTCAGATACGCAGTATTTT.

The CDR3 loop reads CASSPNPLPVPYF. CDR3 nucleotides: TGTGCCAGCAGTCCAAACCCCCTTCCGGTCCCGTACTTC. The chain recombines TRBV28 with TRBJ2-5; D remains unclear. Germline CDR1 and CDR2: MDHEN and SYDVKM. CDR3 length equals 13 residues. Trimming removed 5 bases at V and 13 bases at J, with 20 bases between.

The genes are TRBV29-1 and TRBJ2-5, with D possibly matching TRBD2 (6 bases). This CDR3 is built from 14 residues. Germline V gene lookup returns CDR1 SQVTM and CDR2 ANQGSEA. Trimming cost V 5 bases and J 2 bases, with 15 bases left between them. For the CDR3, the DNA is TGCAGCGTTCAGATAGGCGGGATTCAAGAGACCCAGTACTTC. Translated: CSVQIGGIQETQYF. Combining the CDR3 with reference TRBV29-1 and TRBJ2-5 gives the whole variable domain SAVISQKPSRDICQRGTSLTIQCQVDSQVTMMFWYRQQPGQSLTLIATANQGSEATYESGFVIDKFPISRPNLTFSTLTVSNMSPEDSSIYLCSVQIGGIQETQYFGPGTRLLVL.

The genes are TRBV2 and TRBJ2-1, with TRBD2 matching over 12 bases. Germline CDR1 is SNHLY and CDR2 is FYNNEI. The CDR3 extends over 20 amino acids. V gave up 5 bases and J gave up 5 bases; unmatched junction bases: 19. This chain's CDR3 is CASSFKAGLAGTLGNNEQFF. In DNA, the CDR3 is TGTGCCAGCAGTTTTAAAGCGGGACTAGCGGGCACTCTCGGTAACAATGAGCAGTTCTTC.

This clone was recorded a few times. The chain uses TRBV28 and TRBJ2-3; 13 bases align to TRBD2. The V and J ends lost 5 bases and 7 bases, in that order; junction bases with no gene match: 6. Germline V gene lookup returns CDR1 MDHEN and CDR2 SYDVKM. The CDR3 loop spans 15 amino acids. CDR3 region: CASSLSGTSGNTQYF. The DNA of the CDR3 is TGTGCCAGCAGTCTCTCCGGGACTAGCGGGAATACGCAGTATTTT.

This clone was seen only a few times. The chain is built from TRBV4-3 and TRBJ1-3; D remains ambiguous. CDR3 length: 14 amino acids. V lost 0 bases and J 0 bases, leaving 3 bases between the germline ends. Germline V CDR1 and CDR2: LGHNA, YSLEER. The chain's CDR3 is CASSQDFSGNTIYF. The CDR3 coding sequence is TGCGCCAGCAGCCAAGACTTCTCTGGAAACACCATATATTTT.

The chain combines TRBV25-1 with TRBJ1-3; D is unclear. CDR1 and CDR2 (germline): MGHDK, SYGVNS. V lost 4 bases, J lost 8 bases, and 6 bases lay in between. This CDR3 has 11 amino acids. DNA for the CDR3: TGTGCCAGCAGTGTATCGGACACCATATATTTT. It is translated as CASSVSDTIYF. The full variable domain, in which reference TRBV25-1 and TRBJ1-3 provide the parts outside the CDR3, is EADIYQTPRYLVIGTGKKITLECSQTMGHDKMYWYQQDPGMELHLIHYSYGVNSTEKGDLSSESTVSRIRTEHFPLTLESARPSHTSQYLCASSVSDTIYFGEGSWLTVV.

As to this clone: The junction differs from germline at one of its ends, possibly a read error. The chain joins TRBV20-1 to TRBJ2-7; D might be TRBD2 (5 bases). From germline, CDR1 is DFQATT and CDR2 SNEGSKA (reference sequence). The CDR3 sequence is 8 residues long. The CDR3 DNA reads as TGCAGTGCTAGCGACGGAGGCTTC. As protein: CSASDGGF.

The chain employs TRBV29-1 and TRBJ1-2; 7 bases are shared with TRBD1. Trimming cost V 7 bases and J 8 bases; bases outside gene matches: 13. Germline V gene lookup returns CDR1 SQVTM and CDR2 ANQGSEA. The CDR3 covers 13 residues. The CDR3 region is CSARRTGDGGYTF. The CDR3 coding sequence is TGCAGCGCCAGACGAACAGGGGACGGAGGCTACACCTTC.

This clone was seen only a few times. The chain joins TRBV6-6 to TRBJ1-5, with 7 bases matching TRBD1. The germline CDR1 and CDR2 sequences are MNHNY and SVGAGI (reference sequence). Germline trimming cut 6 bases from V and 3 bases from J; bases unmatched to any gene: 5. This CDR3 contains 14 residues. CDR3 nucleotides: TGTGCCAGCAGGGGGACAGCGATCAATCAGCCCCAGCATTTT. This translates into CASRGTAINQPQHF.

CDR3 sequence reads: CASSTTGAPGETQYF. The CDR3, as DNA: TGTGCCAGCAGCACTACAGGGGCCCCAGGGGAGACCCAGTACTTC. The chain is built from TRBV5-4 and TRBJ2-5, with 7 bases aligning to TRBD1. Germline loops: CDR1 SGHNT, CDR2 YYREEE (reference sequence). The CDR3 sequence is 15 residues long. Germline trimming cut 4 bases from V and 5 bases from J; bases unmatched to any gene: 11.

On this clone itself: At one end the junction does not follow the germline gene, possibly because of a read error. V and J are TRBV4-2 and TRBJ2-3; the match to TRBD2 covers 9 bases. CDR1 LGHNA and CDR2 YNFKEQ come from the germline V gene. CDR3 size: 16 residues. The CDR3 region is CASSQEREGGTNTQYF. The DNA for the CDR3 is TGTGCCAGCAGCCAAGAGCGGGAGGGCGGCACAAATACGCAGTATTTT.

This chain uses TRBV9 with TRBJ1-3, with D perhaps TRBD1 (5 bases). The CDR3 loop spans 15 amino acids. V lost 0 bases, J lost 2 bases, and 9 bases lay in between. The V gene's germline CDR1 is SGDLS and CDR2 YYNGEE. The DNA for the CDR3 is TGTGCCAGCAGCGTAGTGTCGGGGGCTGGAAACACCATATATTTT. As protein: CASSVVSGAGNTIYF.

Notes on this clone: The junction shows a germline mismatch at one end, possibly a read error. The chain uses TRBV7-7 and TRBJ2-5, with TRBD1 as a possible D gene (5 bases). Germline V gives CDR1 SSHAT, CDR2 FNYEAQ (reference sequence). The CDR3 runs to 14 residues. The CDR3 sequence: CASSSPDSQETQYF. Written as DNA, the CDR3 is TGTGCTAGCAGCTCCCCCGACAGTCAAGAGACCCAGTACTTC.